Below, one T cell receptor beta chain is given with its context. Its specificity is unknown. The source of the sample is a study of T cell responses to AZD1222 COVID-19 vaccine. Notes on the study in general: Possibly, clonal diversity was underestimated; donors were largely white British and included more females.

Libraries were prepared by immunoSEQ multiplex PCR; TCRdb keeps only in-frame clonotypes and omits some of them. The profile shows around 150,000 clones, about nine tenths of them singletons. This receptor was obtained from an adult in good health. The sample here was peripheral blood, taken on day 0 of AZD1222 vaccination.

The CDR3: CASSQVRQGKPEAFF. The CDR3 nucleotides read TGCGCCAGCAGCCAAGTTAGGCAGGGGAAGCCTGAAGCTTTCTTT. The V gene is TRBV4-1, the J gene TRBJ1-1; D might be TRBD1 (6 bases). V was trimmed by 1 base and J by 6 bases, leaving 15 bases between them. The CDR3 is 15 amino acids. Germline CDR1 and CDR2: MGHRA and YSYEKL.